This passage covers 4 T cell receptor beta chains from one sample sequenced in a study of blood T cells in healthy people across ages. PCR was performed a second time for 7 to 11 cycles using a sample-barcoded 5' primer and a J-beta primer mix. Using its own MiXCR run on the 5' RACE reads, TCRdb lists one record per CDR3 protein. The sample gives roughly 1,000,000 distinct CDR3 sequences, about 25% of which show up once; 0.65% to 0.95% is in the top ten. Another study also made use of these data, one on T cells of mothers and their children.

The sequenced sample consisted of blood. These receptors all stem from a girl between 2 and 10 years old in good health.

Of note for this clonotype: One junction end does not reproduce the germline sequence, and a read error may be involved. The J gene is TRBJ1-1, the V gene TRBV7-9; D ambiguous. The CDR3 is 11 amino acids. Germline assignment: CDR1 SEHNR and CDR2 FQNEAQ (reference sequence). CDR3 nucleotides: TGTGCCGGCAGCTCTTCTGGGTCGGGCATTTTT. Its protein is CAGSSSGSGIF. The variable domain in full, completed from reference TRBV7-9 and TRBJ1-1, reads DTGVSQNPRHKITKRGQNVTFRCDPISEHNRLYWYRQTLGQGPEFLTYFQNEAQLEKSRLLSDRFSAERPKGSFSTLEIQRTEQGDSAMYLCAGSSSGSGIFGQGTRLTVV.

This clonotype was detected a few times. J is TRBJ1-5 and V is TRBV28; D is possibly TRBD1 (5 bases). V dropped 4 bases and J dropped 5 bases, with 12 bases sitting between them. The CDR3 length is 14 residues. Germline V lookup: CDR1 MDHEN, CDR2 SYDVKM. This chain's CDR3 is CASSSGPGDQPQHF. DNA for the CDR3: TGTGCCAGCAGTTCGGGGCCAGGAGATCAGCCCCAGCATTTT.

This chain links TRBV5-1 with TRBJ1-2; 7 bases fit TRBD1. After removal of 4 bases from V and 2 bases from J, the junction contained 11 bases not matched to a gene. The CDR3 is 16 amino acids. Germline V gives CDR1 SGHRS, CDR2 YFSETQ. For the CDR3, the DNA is TGCGCCAGCAGCCCGGGGGACAGCCGGGCCAACTATGGCTACACCTTC. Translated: CASSPGDSRANYGYTF.

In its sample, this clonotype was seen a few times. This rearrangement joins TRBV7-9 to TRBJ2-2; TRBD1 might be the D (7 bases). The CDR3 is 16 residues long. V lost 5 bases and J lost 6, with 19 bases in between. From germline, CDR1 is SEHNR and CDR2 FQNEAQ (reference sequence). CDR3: CASSPSEGALPGELFF. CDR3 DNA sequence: TGTGCCAGCAGCCCCTCGGAGGGGGCGCTGCCCGGGGAGCTGTTTTTT.